Presented here are 23 T cell receptor beta chains from one specimen sequenced in a study of Graves' ophthalmopathy and Graves' hyperthyroidism. RNA transcripts were the source from which TCR beta CDR3 regions were amplified. The first round was an RT-PCR with HTBI primers, and the second round was a multiplex PCR. From the multiplex PCR reads, TCRdb called clonotypes with MiXCR, one entry per CDR3 protein. The sample lists about 220,000 distinct CDR3 sequences, 20% to 25% seen once, with around two fifths in the top ten. The sequencing input was peripheral blood. Every receptor here comes from a woman aged 45 to 65 with Graves' ophthalmopathy.

This clonotype was recorded many times. The rearrangement links TRBV27 to TRBJ2-7; 11 positions agree with TRBD2. CDR1 and CDR2 (germline): MNHEY, SMNVEV (reference sequence). This CDR3 spans 18 amino acids. V dropped 3 bases and J dropped 3; count of bases not matched to a gene: 13. CDR3 sequence (DNA): TGTGCCAGCAGTTTGCGGTCACTAGCGGGAGATTTAGGCTACGAGCAGTACTTC. Its protein product is CASSLRSLAGDLGYEQYF.

This clonotype was detected a few times. V usage is TRBV9 and J usage is TRBJ1-1; D is unclear. V was pared by 4 bases and J by 7 bases, with 14 bases between. CDR3 length equals 13 residues. Germline V gene sequence: CDR1 SGDLS, CDR2 YYNGEE. The CDR3 spells CASSRSIAGEAFF. The DNA of the CDR3 is TGTGCCAGCAGCAGATCAATCGCCGGTGAAGCTTTCTTT.

In this sample, this clonotype turned up many times. The gene calls are TRBV5-1 and TRBJ2-5; 10 bases line up with TRBD2. From germline, CDR1 is SGHRS and CDR2 YFSETQ. V shed 0 bases and J 4 bases; nucleotides not matched to a gene: 0. This CDR3 is 14 amino acids long. The CDR3 sequence is CASSLASGRETQYF. CDR3 DNA sequence: TGCGCCAGCAGCTTGGCTAGCGGGAGAGAGACCCAGTACTTC.

At least ten counts were recorded for this clonotype. This CDR3 is CASRDSGLSYEQYF. The CDR3 coding sequence is TGTGCCAGCAGGGACAGCGGCCTGTCCTACGAGCAGTACTTC. The V call is TRBV12-3 or TRBV12-4, the J call TRBJ2-7; D is perhaps TRBD1 (6 bases). The CDR3 consists of 14 residues. Trimming removed 6 bases from V and 1 base from J, with 13 bases in between.

This clonotype was found a few times. The rearrangement uses TRBV3-1 and TRBJ2-7; 7 nucleotides agree with TRBD1. J lost 3 bases, V lost 3 bases, and 11 bases had no gene match. Germline V gives CDR1 LGHDT, CDR2 YNNKEL (reference sequence). The CDR3 extends over 16 amino acids. The CDR3, as DNA: TGTGCCAGCAGCCATCCCCCCGGGACAGCAGACTACGAGCAGTACTTC. Translated: CASSHPPGTADYEQYF.

As regards this clonotype: Because it lacks the conserved phenylalanine or tryptophan at the end, this CDR3 is likely a read error. This chain connects TRBV6-5 to TRBJ2-2; the D gene could be TRBD1 or TRBD2 (5 bases each). This CDR3 is 14 amino acids long. The V gene lost 4 bases and the J gene lost 6 bases, with 12 bases spanning the gap. Looked up from germline, CDR1 is MNHEY and CDR2 is SVGAGI. The DNA for the CDR3 is TGTGCCAGCAGTTTTGGGACCGACCCCGGGGAGCTGTTTTCT. Translated, it gives CASSFGTDPGELFS.

This clonotype showed up many times. The chain has TRBV14 and TRBJ1-1; no firm D call. CDR1 SGHDN and CDR2 FVKESK come from the germline V gene. The ends were cut back, 2 bases at V and 5 bases at J, with 9 bases in the middle. CDR3 length: 13 residues. CDR3 region: CASSQFGVTEAFF. CDR3 nucleotides: TGTGCCAGCAGCCAATTCGGGGTGACTGAAGCTTTCTTT.

This clonotype occurred many times. The chain combines TRBV29-1 with TRBJ1-3; D remains ambiguous. V was clipped by 3 bases and J by 0 bases, with 6 bases between them. CDR1 is SQVTM, CDR2 ANQGSEA, per germline. The CDR3 is 13 residues long. In nucleotides, the CDR3 is TGCAGCGTTGAGAAGAGCTCTGGAAACACCATATATTTT. Encoded protein: CSVEKSSGNTIYF.

This clonotype was counted many times. This chain connects TRBV11-3 to TRBJ1-3; D call uncertain. Trimming cost V 4 bases and J 0 bases, with 7 bases left between them. Germline CDR1 SGHNT, CDR2 YENEEA. The CDR3 is 14 residues long. CDR3 protein: CASSYKGSGNTIYF. The CDR3 bases are TGTGCCAGCAGCTATAAAGGCTCTGGAAACACCATATATTTT.

This clonotype has at least ten counts. This chain links TRBV28 with TRBJ1-1; no definite D call. The CDR3 covers 13 residues. Germline V gene sequence: CDR1 MDHEN, CDR2 SYDVKM. Trimming stripped 5 bases from V and 0 bases from J, with 7 bases between. The CDR3 loop is CASSPDLNTEAFF. The CDR3 bases are TGTGCCAGCAGTCCGGACCTGAACACTGAAGCTTTCTTT.

The sample holds many counts of this clonotype. J is TRBJ1-5 and V is TRBV12-3 or TRBV12-4, with 7 bases aligning to TRBD1. J lost 7 bases, V lost 5 bases, and 11 bases had no gene match. CDR3 length: 15 amino acids. CDR3 sequence reads: CASSRDSLMGQPQHF. The CDR3 region has the DNA TGTGCCAGCAGTCGGGACAGCCTGATGGGACAGCCCCAGCATTTT.

This clonotype was seen a handful of times. This chain uses TRBV29-1 with TRBJ1-2, with D hard to call. The CDR3 spans 14 residues. Trimming shortened V by 5 bases and J by 8 bases, and 21 bases separated the two germline ends. Looked up from germline, CDR1 is SQVTM and CDR2 is ANQGSEA. The CDR3 sequence: CSVSAGTTLRGYTF. In DNA form, the CDR3 reads TGCAGCGTTTCTGCTGGAACTACCCTCAGGGGCTACACCTTC.

This clonotype has a count of ten or more. This chain connects TRBV11-2 to TRBJ1-1; D is unresolved. The V gene lost 4 bases and the J gene lost 0 bases, with 15 bases spanning the gap. This CDR3 has 16 residues. The germline gives CDR1 SGHAT, CDR2 FQNNGV. The CDR3 loop is CASSSLRLEMNTEAFF. CDR3 DNA sequence: TGTGCCAGCAGCTCGCTGAGACTGGAGATGAACACTGAAGCTTTCTTT.

The J gene is TRBJ1-5, the V gene TRBV2; D gene ambiguous. CDR3 length equals 13 residues. The V end was cut by 7 bases, the J end by 6 bases, with 13 bases between. Looked up from germline, CDR1 is SNHLY and CDR2 is FYNNEI. CDR3 DNA: TGTGCCAGCACCAGATATAGGCGTCAGCCCCAGCATTTT. It is translated as CASTRYRRQPQHF.

This clonotype was counted a few times. The rearrangement links TRBV11-2 to TRBJ2-3; TRBD2 agrees at 9 bases. This CDR3 region has 18 residues. With 2 bases clipped from V and 5 bases from J, the junction kept 14 bases outside the gene matches. Germline loops: CDR1 SGHAT, CDR2 FQNNGV. The CDR3 loop is CASSLKRGLREGVDTQYF. The CDR3 DNA follows: TGTGCCAGCAGCTTAAAACGGGGGCTGCGGGAGGGGGTAGATACGCAGTATTTT.

At least ten counts were recorded for this clonotype. The gene calls are TRBV20-1 and TRBJ2-7; D remains unclear. Germline loops: CDR1 DFQATT, CDR2 SNEGSKA (reference sequence). Trimming cost V 2 bases and J 5 bases, with 13 bases left between them. This CDR3 is built from 13 residues. CDR3 sequence (DNA): TGCAGTGCTAGAAGTCCGCGTTGGGACGAGCAGTACTTC. As protein: CSARSPRWDEQYF.

This clonotype was counted a few times. The CDR3 sequence is CASSQGWKNTEAFF. DNA of the CDR3: TGTGCCAGCAGCCAAGGATGGAAGAACACTGAAGCTTTCTTT. This chain uses TRBV3-1 with TRBJ1-1; D is uncertain. Germline values: CDR1 LGHDT, CDR2 YNNKEL (reference sequence). With 1 base removed from V and 1 base from J, the gap between germline ends came to 7 bases. The CDR3 consists of 14 residues.

The chain links TRBV19 to TRBJ1-1; tentatively, D is TRBD1 (5 bases). This CDR3 has 11 residues. CDR1 is LNHDA and CDR2 is SQIVND in the germline V gene (reference sequence). V lost 9 bases to trimming and J lost 6 bases, with 11 bases between them. CDR3 loop: CASAGGPEAFF. CDR3 nucleotides: TGTGCCAGCGCGGGGGGACCTGAAGCTTTCTTT.

This clonotype was observed at least ten times. The chain has TRBV10-3 and TRBJ2-1; D ambiguous. Trimming stripped 4 bases from V and 6 bases from J, with 7 bases between. Germline V gives CDR1 ENHRY, CDR2 SYGVKD. The length of the CDR3 is 12 residues. CDR3 DNA: TGTGCCATCAGTGTCGTGGGCAATGAGCAGTTCTTC. Protein product: CAISVVGNEQFF.

The table lists this clonotype with many counts. The chain couples TRBV6-5 to TRBJ1-5, with D perhaps matching TRBD1 (5 bases). CDR1 is MNHEY and CDR2 is SVGAGI in the germline V gene. This CDR3 comprises 16 residues. Trimming cost V 2 bases and J 7 bases, with 18 bases left between them. The CDR3 region is CASSYMSPAGGQPQHF. The CDR3 DNA is TGTGCCAGCAGTTACATGTCCCCGGCGGGGGGACAGCCCCAGCATTTT.

This clonotype has ten or more counts. The chain is built from TRBV19 and TRBJ1-5; D is unresolved. In germline, CDR1 is LNHDA, CDR2 SQIVND (reference sequence). V was pared by 8 bases and J by 1 base, with 6 bases between. The CDR3 extends over 12 amino acids. This chain's CDR3 is CASGRSNQPQHF. CDR3 DNA sequence: TGTGCCAGTGGACGAAGCAATCAGCCCCAGCATTTT.

This clonotype has just a few counts. The chain uses TRBV5-8 and TRBJ2-2; 8 positions agree with TRBD2. The ends lost 0 bases at V and 7 bases at J; junction bases unmatched: 5. CDR3 size: 15 residues. Germline V gene lookup returns CDR1 SGHTS and CDR2 YDEGEE. CDR3 protein: CASSLGLAFGGELFF. In DNA form, the CDR3 reads TGTGCCAGCAGCTTGGGACTAGCGTTTGGCGGGGAGCTGTTTTTT.

This clonotype appeared many times. The J gene is TRBJ1-1, the V gene TRBV19; tentative D call: TRBD1 (5 bases). The length of the CDR3 is 16 residues. CDR1 and CDR2 from the germline V gene are LNHDA and SQIVND (reference sequence). Trimming shortened V by 3 bases and J by 2 bases, and 16 bases separated the two germline ends. The CDR3 DNA reads as TGTGCCAGTAGTATTCTCGAGGGGCCGACCAACACTGAAGCTTTCTTT. As protein: CASSILEGPTNTEAFF.